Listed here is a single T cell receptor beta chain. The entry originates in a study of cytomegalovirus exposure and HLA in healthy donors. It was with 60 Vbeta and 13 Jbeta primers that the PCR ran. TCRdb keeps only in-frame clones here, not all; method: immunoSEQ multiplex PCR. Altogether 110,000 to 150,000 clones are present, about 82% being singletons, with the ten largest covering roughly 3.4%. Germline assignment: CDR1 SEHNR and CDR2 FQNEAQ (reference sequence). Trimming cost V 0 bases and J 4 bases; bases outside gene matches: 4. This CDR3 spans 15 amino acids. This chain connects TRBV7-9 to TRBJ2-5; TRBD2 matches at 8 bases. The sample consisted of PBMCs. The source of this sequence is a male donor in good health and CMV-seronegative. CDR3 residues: CASSLAGLAGETQYF. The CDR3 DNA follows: TGTGCCAGCAGCTTAGCTGGGCTAGCGGGAGAGACCCAGTACTTC.